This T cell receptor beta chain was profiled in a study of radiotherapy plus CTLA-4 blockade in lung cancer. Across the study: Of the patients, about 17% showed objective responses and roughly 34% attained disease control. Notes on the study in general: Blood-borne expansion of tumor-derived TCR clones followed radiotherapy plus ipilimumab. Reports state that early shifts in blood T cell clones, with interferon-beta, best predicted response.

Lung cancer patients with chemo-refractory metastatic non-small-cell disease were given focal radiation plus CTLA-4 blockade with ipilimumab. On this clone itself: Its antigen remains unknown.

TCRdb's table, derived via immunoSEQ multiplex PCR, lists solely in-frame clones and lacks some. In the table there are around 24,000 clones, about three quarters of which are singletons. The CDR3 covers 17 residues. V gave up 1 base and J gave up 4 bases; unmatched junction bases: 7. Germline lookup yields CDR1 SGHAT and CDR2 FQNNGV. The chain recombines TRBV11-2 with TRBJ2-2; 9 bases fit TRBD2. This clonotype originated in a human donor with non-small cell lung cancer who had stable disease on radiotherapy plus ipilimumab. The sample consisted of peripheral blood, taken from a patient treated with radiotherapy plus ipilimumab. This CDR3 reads CASSLAVPSGTTGELFF. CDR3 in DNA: TGTGCCAGCAGCTTAGCGGTCCCTAGCGGGACCACCGGGGAGCTGTTTTTT.